What follows are 22 T cell receptor beta chains derived from one specimen sequenced in a study of cytotoxic CD8 clonotypes in ibrutinib-treated CLL. Clones were read by immunoSEQ multiplex PCR, and TCRdb kept only the in-frame ones, dropping some. The sample includes 270,000 or so clones, around 69% of them seen just once. Specimen: PBMCs, collected at disease progression, from a patient treated with ibrutinib. These receptors all stem from a human donor with chronic lymphocytic leukemia.

The rearrangement links TRBV6-1 to TRBJ2-3, with 12 positions matching TRBD2. Losses at the gene ends were 2 bases for V and 5 bases for J; bases not matched to a gene: 5. CDR1 is MNHNS, CDR2 SASEGT, per germline. CDR3 size: 16 residues. CDR3 residues: CASSELAGGHQDTQYF. For the CDR3, the DNA is TGTGCCAGCAGTGAACTAGCGGGGGGGCATCAAGATACGCAGTATTTT.

The genes are TRBV9 and TRBJ1-3; D perhaps matches TRBD1 (6 bases). Trimming stripped 4 bases from V and 4 bases from J, with 9 bases between. The germline gives CDR1 SGDLS, CDR2 YYNGEE. This CDR3 region has 13 residues. The DNA for the CDR3 is TGTGCCAGCAGCTATGGACAGGGAAACACCATATATTTT. Translated: CASSYGQGNTIYF.

The chain couples TRBV5-4 to TRBJ2-5, with 9 nucleotides matching TRBD2. Germline assignment: CDR1 SGHNT and CDR2 YYREEE (reference sequence). CDR3 length: 15 residues. Unmatched junction bases numbered 5, after V lost 0 bases and J lost 5 bases. CDR3: CASSLASGRSETQYF. CDR3 DNA: TGTGCCAGCAGCTTGGCCAGCGGGAGGTCGGAGACCCAGTACTTC.

The V and J genes are TRBV6-5 and TRBJ2-5, with D tentatively TRBD1 (6 bases). This CDR3 has 11 residues. Trimming cost V 8 bases and J 2 bases, with 6 bases left between them. Germline loops: CDR1 MNHEY, CDR2 SVGAGI. The CDR3 region has the DNA TGTGCCAGCGGACAGCAAGAGACCCAGTACTTC. Translating it yields CASGQQETQYF.

The rearrangement uses TRBV5-6 and TRBJ2-2; TRBD1 matches 10 bases. CDR3 size: 16 residues. J was trimmed by 0 bases and V by 4 bases; bases with no gene match: 3. The V gene's germline CDR1 is SGHDT and CDR2 YYEEEE. CDR3 protein: CASSLGQGPNTGELFF. The CDR3 DNA sequence: TGTGCCAGCAGCCTGGGACAGGGGCCGAACACCGGGGAGCTGTTTTTT.

The rearrangement joins TRBV19 to TRBJ2-3; the D gene is possibly TRBD2 (6 bases). The CDR3 totals 15 residues. Per germline, CDR1 LNHDA and CDR2 SQIVND (reference sequence). The V gene lost 4 bases and the J gene lost 1 base, with 12 bases spanning the gap. The chain's CDR3 is CASSTRTTRTDTQYF. DNA of the CDR3: TGTGCCAGTAGTACCCGGACTACACGCACAGATACGCAGTATTTT.

The chain recombines TRBV30 with TRBJ1-5, with D perhaps matching TRBD1 (6 bases). The length of the CDR3 is 19 residues. Germline values: CDR1 GTSNPN, CDR2 SVGIG (reference sequence). V was shortened by 0 bases and J by 0 bases, with 21 bases between the two germline ends. The CDR3 reads CAWSVPWVVWGASNQPQHF. The CDR3 nucleotides are TGTGCCTGGAGTGTACCTTGGGTAGTGTGGGGGGCTAGCAATCAGCCCCAGCATTTT.

This rearrangement joins TRBV7-6 to TRBJ2-7; 10 nucleotides line up with TRBD1. The V and J ends lost 1 base and 3 bases, in that order; junction bases with no gene match: 3. This CDR3 comprises 15 residues. Germline V CDR1 and CDR2: SGHVS, FNYEAQ. This CDR3 reads CASSLGQGAIYEQYF. The CDR3 nucleotides read TGTGCCAGCAGCTTAGGACAGGGGGCGATCTACGAGCAGTACTTC.

The chain couples TRBV9 to TRBJ2-5; unclear D gene. The germline CDR1 and CDR2 sequences are SGDLS and YYNGEE. The ends were cut back, 0 bases at V and 5 bases at J, with 11 bases in the middle. CDR3 size: 14 residues. CDR3 nucleotides: TGTGCCAGCAGCGTAGTTAGAAAAGGGGAGACCCAGTACTTC. As protein: CASSVVRKGETQYF.

The chain employs TRBV29-1 and TRBJ2-5; 10 bases align to TRBD1. This CDR3 region has 14 residues. CDR1 and CDR2 (germline): SQVTM, ANQGSEA. Trimming removed 1 base from V and 5 bases from J; junction bases left unmatched: 4. CDR3 in amino acids: CSVEGGQGLETQYF. CDR3 bases: TGCAGCGTTGAAGGGGGACAGGGGCTTGAGACCCAGTACTTC. Together with reference TRBV29-1 and TRBJ2-5, the CDR3 gives the full variable domain: SAVISQKPSRDICQRGTSLTIQCQVDSQVTMMFWYRQQPGQSLTLIATANQGSEATYESGFVIDKFPISRPNLTFSTLTVSNMSPEDSSIYLCSVEGGQGLETQYFGPGTRLLVL.

J is TRBJ1-6 and V is TRBV4-2; the D gene is possibly TRBD1 (5 bases). V gave up 4 bases and J gave up 2 bases, with 15 bases separating them. The CDR3 sequence is 17 residues long. Germline CDR1 reads LGHNA; CDR2 reads YNFKEQ. Here the CDR3 DNA reads TGTGCCAGCAGCCCCCTGTGGGGGGAACCCTATAATTCACCCCTCCACTTT. Translation: CASSPLWGEPYNSPLHF.

This clone was observed a single time. CDR3 amino acids: CASVIRDSFYEQYF. The CDR3 region has the DNA TGTGCCAGCGTTATCCGGGACAGTTTTTACGAGCAGTACTTC. The chain uses TRBV2 and TRBJ2-7, with 7 bases fitting TRBD1. The CDR3 has 14 amino acids. Per germline, CDR1 SNHLY and CDR2 FYNNEI. Trimming removed 8 bases from V and 4 bases from J; junction bases left unmatched: 11.

With respect to this clone: A much larger clone lies one base from this, so it may be a read error. This sample also contains other DNA sequences that code for the same CDR3. The chain is built from TRBV9 and TRBJ2-1; D is ambiguous. Germline CDR1 and CDR2: SGDLS and YYNGEE. Trimming left V 0 bases short and J 4 bases short, with 2 bases between. The CDR3 length is 12 residues. In DNA, the CDR3 is TGTGCCAGCAGCGTAGCTTACAATGAGCAGTTCTTC. It codes for CASSVAYNEQFF. The full variable domain, completed using reference TRBV9 and TRBJ2-1, is DSGVTQTPKHLITATGQRVTLRCSPRSGDLSVYWYQQSLDQGLQFLIQYYNGEERAKGNILERFSAQQFPDLHSELNLSSLELGDSALYFCASSVAYNEQFFGPGTRLTVL.

This clone occurred a few times. The chain links TRBV9 to TRBJ2-7; D is unclear. V was cut by 1 base and J by 2 bases, with 7 bases left in between. The germline CDR1 and CDR2 sequences are SGDLS and YYNGEE. The CDR3 has 13 residues. CDR3 loop: CASSVPRPYEQYF. CDR3 sequence (DNA): TGTGCCAGCAGCGTACCCAGACCCTACGAGCAGTACTTC.

This clone occurred a few times. This sequence joins TRBV7-9 and TRBJ1-1; no firm D call. The CDR3 sequence is 15 residues long. From germline, CDR1 is SEHNR and CDR2 FQNEAQ (reference sequence). V lost 2 bases and J 3 bases, leaving 13 bases between the germline ends. CDR3: CASSLILSMDTEAFF. The DNA for the CDR3 is TGTGCCAGCAGCTTAATACTTAGTATGGACACTGAAGCTTTCTTT.

This chain links TRBV11-2 with TRBJ2-1, with 7 bases matching TRBD2. CDR1 is SGHAT, CDR2 FQNNGV, per germline. The CDR3 extends over 14 amino acids. The J segment lost 5 bases and the V segment lost 5 bases, leaving 6 bases of the junction unmatched. CDR3 sequence reads: CASSPRTSDNEQFF. The CDR3 bases are TGTGCCAGCAGCCCCCGGACTAGTGACAATGAGCAGTTCTTC.

In regard to this clone: The same CDR3 can be traced to other DNA sequences in this sample. V gene TRBV7-3 combines with J gene TRBJ2-3, with 7 bases identical to TRBD1. The CDR3 has 13 amino acids. Germline V gene lookup returns CDR1 SGHTA and CDR2 FQGTGA. With 5 bases clipped from V and 4 bases from J, the junction kept 3 bases outside the gene matches. CDR3 residues: CASSLDRADTQYF. The CDR3 DNA follows: TGTGCCAGCAGCCTCGACAGGGCAGATACGCAGTATTTT.

The chain links TRBV2 to TRBJ2-3; 11 nucleotides match TRBD2. The J segment lost 5 bases and the V segment lost 6 bases, leaving 25 bases of the junction unmatched. The CDR3 covers 21 residues. The germline gives CDR1 SNHLY, CDR2 FYNNEI. The CDR3 region is CASSRPKRSGGAIGLEDTQYF. The DNA of the CDR3 is TGTGCCAGCAGCCGCCCCAAACGTAGCGGGGGGGCGATAGGCTTAGAAGATACGCAGTATTTT.

In its sample, this clone was seen once. V is TRBV5-4 and J is TRBJ1-2; no reliable D call. This CDR3 spans 13 amino acids. V lost 3 bases, J lost 3 bases, and 9 bases lay in between. The germline gives CDR1 SGHNT, CDR2 YYREEE (reference sequence). The CDR3 nucleotides read TGTGCCAGCAGCTCCCCACAAGACTATGGCTACACCTTC. Encoded protein: CASSSPQDYGYTF. The full variable domain, completed using reference TRBV5-4 and TRBJ1-2, is ETGVTQSPTHLIKTRGQQVTLRCSSQSGHNTVSWYQQALGQGPQFIFQYYREEENGRGNFPPRFSGLQFPNYSSELNVNALELDDSALYLCASSSPQDYGYTFGSGTRLTVV.

V and J are TRBV14 and TRBJ1-2; 7 nucleotides line up with TRBD1. Per germline, CDR1 SGHDN and CDR2 FVKESK. The CDR3 runs 14 residues. Trimming cost V 11 bases and J 4 bases; bases outside gene matches: 13. CDR3 sequence (DNA): TGTGCCTACGACGGGCAGGGGGGATTCTATGGCTACACCTTC. Translation: CAYDGQGGFYGYTF.

V and J are TRBV27 and TRBJ2-1; 14 bases are shared with TRBD2. The CDR3 sequence is 17 residues long. CDR1 and CDR2 (germline): MNHEY, SMNVEV (reference sequence). Trimming cost V 3 bases and J 3 bases; bases outside gene matches: 4. The CDR3 nucleotides are TGTGCCAGCAGTTTTCAGGGACTAGCGGGAGACTACAATGAGCAGTTCTTC. It yields the protein CASSFQGLAGDYNEQFF.

This clone occurred a few times. The chain joins TRBV4-1 to TRBJ2-2; weak D call: TRBD2 (7 bases). The CDR3 length is 17 residues. Trimming stripped 3 bases from V and 1 base from J, with 15 bases between. Germline CDR1 reads MGHRA; CDR2 reads YSYEKL. Written as DNA, the CDR3 is TGCGCCAGCAGCCATCTAAGGGGGGGCATGAACACCGGGGAGCTGTTTTTT. Translated: CASSHLRGGMNTGELFF.